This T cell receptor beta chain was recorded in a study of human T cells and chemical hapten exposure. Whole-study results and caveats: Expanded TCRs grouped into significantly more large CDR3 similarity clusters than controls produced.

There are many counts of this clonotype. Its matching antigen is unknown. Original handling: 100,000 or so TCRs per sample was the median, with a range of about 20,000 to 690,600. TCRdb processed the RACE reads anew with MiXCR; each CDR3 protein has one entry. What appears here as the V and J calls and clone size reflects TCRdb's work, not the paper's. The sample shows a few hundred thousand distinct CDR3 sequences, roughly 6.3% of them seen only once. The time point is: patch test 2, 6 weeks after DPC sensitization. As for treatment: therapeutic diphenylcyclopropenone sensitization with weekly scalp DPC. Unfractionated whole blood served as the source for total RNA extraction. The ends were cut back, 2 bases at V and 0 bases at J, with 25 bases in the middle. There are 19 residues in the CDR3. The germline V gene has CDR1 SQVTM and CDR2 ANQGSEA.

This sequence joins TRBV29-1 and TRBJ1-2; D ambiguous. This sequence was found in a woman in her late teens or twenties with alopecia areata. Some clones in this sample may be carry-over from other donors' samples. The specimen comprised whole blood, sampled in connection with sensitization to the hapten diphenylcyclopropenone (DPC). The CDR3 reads CSVERYPATAIPTNYGYTF. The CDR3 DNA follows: TGCAGCGTTGAAAGGTATCCGGCAACGGCCATACCTACTAACTATGGCTACACCTTC.